One and the same sample provided the 25 T cell receptor beta chains below, sequenced in a study of blood T cells in healthy people across ages. For the second PCR, which ran for roughly 6 to 11 cycles, a sample-barcoded 5' primer and a J-beta primer mix were used. MiXCR, run by TCRdb on the 5' RACE reads, gives a single entry per CDR3 protein. The sample records about 1.6 million distinct CDR3 sequences, roughly a third being singletons. Specimen: blood. These receptors were collected from a woman younger than 45 in good health.

About this clonotype: One end of the junction is discordant with germline, which a read error may explain. This chain links TRBV10-2 with TRBJ1-4, with D hard to call. This CDR3 is built from 14 residues. CDR1 is WSHSY, CDR2 SAAADI, per germline. The CDR3 coding sequence is TGCGCCAGCAGGGAGTCAGGAGGGAATGAAAAACTGTTTTTT. It is translated as CASRESGGNEKLFF.

This clonotype was seen repeatedly, ten times or more. This sequence joins TRBV7-9 and TRBJ2-5; 13 bases align to TRBD2. There are 16 residues in the CDR3. With V trimmed by 5 bases and J by 5 bases, 8 bases remained unmatched. CDR1 and CDR2 (germline): SEHNR, FQNEAQ (reference sequence). CDR3 DNA sequence: TGTGCCAGCAGCCAGGGGACTAGCGGGACGGGCGAGACCCAGTACTTC. This sequence encodes CASSQGTSGTGETQYF.

The chain is built from TRBV5-8 and TRBJ1-5, with D uncertain. This CDR3 spans 13 amino acids. Trimming took 5 bases from V and 6 from J, leaving 12 bases between them. In germline, CDR1 is SGHTS, CDR2 YDEGEE. Written as DNA, the CDR3 is TGTGCCAGCAGTAAGGGCCCCCTTCAGCCCCAGCATTTT. This gives the protein CASSKGPLQPQHF.

This clonotype was detected ten times or more. The V and J genes are TRBV20-1 and TRBJ1-5; no firm D call. Trimming stripped 6 bases from V and 7 bases from J, with 10 bases between. There are 11 residues in the CDR3. The germline V gene has CDR1 DFQATT and CDR2 SNEGSKA (reference sequence). The CDR3 reads CSARAGQPQHF. The CDR3 nucleotides are TGCAGTGCGAGGGCCGGGCAGCCCCAGCATTTT.

This clonotype has only one observation. This rearrangement joins TRBV3-1 to TRBJ2-3; 9 nucleotides match TRBD2. V dropped 6 bases and J dropped 5; count of bases not matched to a gene: 9. CDR3 length: 15 residues. Per germline, CDR1 LGHDT and CDR2 YNNKEL (reference sequence). CDR3: CASSPRAGGVDTQYF. The DNA for the CDR3 is TGTGCCAGCAGTCCCCGGGCGGGAGGGGTAGATACGCAGTATTTT.

For this clonotype: At one end the junction does not follow the germline gene, possibly because of a read error. The rearrangement uses TRBV20-1 and TRBJ2-1; 8 bases agree with TRBD2. Germline V lookup: CDR1 DFQATT, CDR2 SNEGSKA (reference sequence). The CDR3 has 18 residues. The CDR3 nucleotides read TGCAGTGCTAGAGTCTCCGGGAGGGAGCGGGCATACTACGATGAGCAGTTCTTC. Protein sequence: CSARVSGRERAYYDEQFF.

The V gene is TRBV29-1, the J gene TRBJ2-7; D is uncertain. The ends were cut back, 4 bases at V and 3 bases at J, with 7 bases in the middle. CDR1 is SQVTM and CDR2 is ANQGSEA in the germline V gene. This CDR3 contains 11 residues. The CDR3 DNA reads TGCAGCGTTGTACAGCACTACGAGCAGTACTTC. It is translated as CSVVQHYEQYF.

There are a few counts of this clonotype. Relative to the germline gene, one junction end is altered; a read error may explain this. This chain links TRBV20-1 with TRBJ2-7; TRBD1 matches at 10 bases. The CDR3 extends over 15 amino acids. Per germline, CDR1 DFQATT and CDR2 SNEGSKA (reference sequence). The CDR3 DNA reads TGCAGTGCTAGAACCGGGACAGGGGCCTCCTACGGGCAGTACTTC. This translates into CSARTGTGASYGQYF.

The CDR3 DNA sequence: TGTGCCAGCAGCGTCTTAGGGGGCTTGGAGACCCAGTACTTC. Protein: CASSVLGGLETQYF. The rearrangement joins TRBV9 to TRBJ2-5; 7 bases agree with TRBD1. V gave up 2 bases and J gave up 5 bases; unmatched junction bases: 6. CDR1 SGDLS and CDR2 YYNGEE come from the germline V gene. This CDR3 comprises 14 residues.

This clonotype was counted a few times. The chain recombines TRBV20-1 with TRBJ2-3, with 7 bases matching TRBD2. Trimming at V came to 3 bases and at J to 2 bases, leaving 5 bases not matched to a gene. This CDR3 has 14 amino acids. Germline V gene sequence: CDR1 DFQATT, CDR2 SNEGSKA (reference sequence). The CDR3 region has the DNA TGCAGTGCTAGGCCAGCGGGGAACACAGATACGCAGTATTTT. Protein product: CSARPAGNTDTQYF.

For the CDR3, the DNA is TGTGCCAGCAGCCAGGGACTAGCGGGGGGGATTACTGAGACCCAGTACTTC. It translates to CASSQGLAGGITETQYF. This chain connects TRBV4-2 to TRBJ2-5; TRBD2 matches 16 bases. The CDR3 spans 17 residues. CDR1 and CDR2 from the germline V gene are LGHNA and YNFKEQ. With V trimmed by 3 bases and J by 5 bases, 6 bases remained unmatched.

This clonotype has only a few counts. This chain connects TRBV6-6 to TRBJ2-7, with D perhaps being TRBD1 or TRBD2 (5 bases each). The CDR3 is made up of 14 amino acids. Trimming pared 7 bases from V and 3 bases from J, leaving 16 bases between. Germline values: CDR1 MNHNY, CDR2 SVGAGI (reference sequence). The CDR3 here is CASNQRGTGYEQYF. Here the CDR3 DNA reads TGTGCCAGCAACCAAAGAGGGACGGGCTACGAGCAGTACTTC.

The table lists this clonotype with a few counts. The J gene is TRBJ2-7, the V gene TRBV6-5; 9 nucleotides align to TRBD2. The CDR3 is 14 amino acids. The ends lost 8 bases at V and 3 bases at J; junction bases unmatched: 8. CDR1 and CDR2 from the germline V gene are MNHEY and SVGAGI. In DNA form, the CDR3 reads TGTGCCAGCGTAGCGGGGGAAGGGGTCTACGAGCAGTACTTC. Encoded protein: CASVAGEGVYEQYF.

This clonotype came up once. The CDR3 region has the DNA TGTGCCAGCAGCCCTGGGTTGGGGGGGCGGGCAGATACGCAGTATTTT. As protein: CASSPGLGGRADTQYF. The rearrangement links TRBV7-3 to TRBJ2-3; D is perhaps TRBD2 (7 bases). In germline, CDR1 is SGHTA, CDR2 FQGTGA. This CDR3 spans 16 amino acids. V lost 5 bases to trimming and J lost 4 bases, with 19 bases between them.

The V and J genes are TRBV12-3 or TRBV12-4 and TRBJ2-5, with TRBD2 identical over 8 bases. TRBJ2-7 matches the DNA end more closely, so the J call is doubtful. The CDR3 contains 15 residues. The CDR3 loop is CASSHHTGTRNEQYF. CDR3 DNA: TGTGCCAGCAGCCACCACACCGGGACTAGAAACGAGCAGTACTTC.

This clonotype was seen only a few times. The gene calls are TRBV10-3 and TRBJ2-1; TRBD2 aligns across 10 bases. CDR1 is ENHRY, CDR2 SYGVKD, per germline. The CDR3 is 15 residues long. The V and J ends lost 4 bases and 8 bases, in that order; junction bases with no gene match: 8. The CDR3 sequence: CAISGSSGGAYEQFF. CDR3 DNA sequence: TGTGCCATCAGTGGTTCGAGCGGGGGGGCGTATGAGCAGTTCTTC.

The chain couples TRBV20-1 to TRBJ2-5; D tentatively reads TRBD1 or TRBD2 (5 bases each). Germline CDR1 reads DFQATT; CDR2 reads SNEGSKA (reference sequence). Trimming left V 4 bases short and J 5 bases short, with 20 bases between. The CDR3 totals 15 residues. The CDR3 region is CSAIRPGTGLETQYF. The CDR3 DNA sequence: TGCAGTGCTATAAGGCCCGGAACGGGGCTGGAGACCCAGTACTTC.

A few counts support this clonotype. The V and J genes are TRBV5-1 and TRBJ2-3; no clear D gene. The germline gives CDR1 SGHRS, CDR2 YFSETQ. The CDR3 has 13 residues. Trimming left V 6 bases short and J 3 bases short, with 11 bases between. In DNA, the CDR3 is TGCGCCAGCAAACAAGGGTTAACAGATACGCAGTATTTT. Translating it yields CASKQGLTDTQYF.

This clonotype was counted a few times. The chain couples TRBV6-1 to TRBJ2-7; possibly TRBD1 or TRBD2 for D (6 bases each). In germline, CDR1 is MNHNS, CDR2 SASEGT. V dropped 8 bases and J dropped 4 bases, with 15 bases sitting between them. This CDR3 is 13 amino acids long. The CDR3 loop is CASGRQEGYEQYF. The CDR3 DNA sequence: TGTGCCAGCGGACGACAGGAGGGGTACGAGCAGTACTTC.

This clonotype occurred once. The rearrangement joins TRBV2 to TRBJ1-2, with 10 bases matching TRBD1. The germline CDR1 and CDR2 sequences are SNHLY and FYNNEI. The CDR3 extends over 16 amino acids. V was clipped by 9 bases and J by 3 bases; unmatched bases: 13. As DNA, the CDR3 is TGTGCCAGTATTCGGGGGGACAGGGGCCGGGACTATGGCTACACCTTC. Encoded protein: CASIRGDRGRDYGYTF.

V is TRBV21-1 and J is TRBJ2-5; the tabulated D call, TRBD2, remains unverified against the DNA. TRBV21-1 is recorded as a pseudogene. The CDR3 has 15 residues. In nucleotides, the CDR3 is TGTGCCAGCAGCTCCTGGACTAGCGGGGGTGAGACCCAGTACTTC. Amino acid sequence: CASSSWTSGGETQYF.

This clonotype occurred a few times. The chain is built from TRBV20-1 and TRBJ2-3; 7 bases agree with TRBD2. This CDR3 spans 14 amino acids. Germline V lookup: CDR1 DFQATT, CDR2 SNEGSKA (reference sequence). The J segment lost 0 bases and the V segment lost 3 bases, leaving 3 bases of the junction unmatched. The CDR3, as DNA: TGCAGTGCTAGCCTAGCGGCTAGCACAGATACGCAGTATTTT. Amino acid sequence: CSASLAASTDTQYF.

The chain combines TRBV12-3 or TRBV12-4 with TRBJ1-2; no definite D call. The CDR3 is 16 amino acids. The V end was cut by 3 bases, the J end by 4 bases, with 18 bases between. CDR3: CASSLGSGRALYGYTF. In DNA, the CDR3 is TGTGCCAGCAGTTTGGGGTCCGGACGGGCGCTCTATGGCTACACCTTC.

This clonotype was seen more than once but under ten times. The chain couples TRBV6-6 to TRBJ1-1; D may be TRBD1 (6 bases). The germline V gene has CDR1 MNHNY and CDR2 SVGAGI (reference sequence). There are 15 residues in the CDR3. Trimming pared 2 bases from V and 4 bases from J, leaving 14 bases between. The CDR3 region is CASSYLDSIGTEAFF. The CDR3 DNA reads as TGTGCCAGCAGTTACCTGGACAGCATCGGCACTGAAGCTTTCTTT.

This clonotype appeared a few times. This chain links TRBV7-9 with TRBJ2-7, with D tentatively TRBD1 (5 bases). Germline CDR1 reads SEHNR; CDR2 reads FQNEAQ (reference sequence). V dropped 3 bases and J dropped 4 bases, with 13 bases sitting between them. The length of the CDR3 is 14 residues. CDR3 nucleotide sequence: TGTGCCAGCAGCTTGACAGAAATCTTATACGAGCAGTACTTC. It yields the protein CASSLTEILYEQYF.